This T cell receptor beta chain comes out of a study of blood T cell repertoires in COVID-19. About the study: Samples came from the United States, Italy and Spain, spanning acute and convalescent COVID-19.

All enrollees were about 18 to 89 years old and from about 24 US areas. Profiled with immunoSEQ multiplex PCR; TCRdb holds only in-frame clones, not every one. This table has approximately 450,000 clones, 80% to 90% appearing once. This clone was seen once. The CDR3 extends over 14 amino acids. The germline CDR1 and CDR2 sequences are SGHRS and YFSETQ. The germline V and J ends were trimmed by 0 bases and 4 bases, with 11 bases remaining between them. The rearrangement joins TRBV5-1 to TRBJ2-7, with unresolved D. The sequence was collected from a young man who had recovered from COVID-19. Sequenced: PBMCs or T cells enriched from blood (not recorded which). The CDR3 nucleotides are TGCGCCAGCAGCTTGGAGTCCAGAACATACGAGCAGTACTTC. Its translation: CASSLESRTYEQYF.